The T cell receptor beta chain described here comes from a study of T cell repertoires in ileal Crohn's disease. On the study more broadly: Patients had a median approximately 7.2-year disease duration, and approximately 35% were active smokers. Every patient was operated on for stricturing (around 61%) or penetrating (approximately 40%) complications. General study findings and limits: Sorted CD8 T cells held more high-frequency clones than CD4.

The time point: proximal margin of the surgical specimen (macroscopically non-inflamed). V was clipped by 4 bases and J by 0 bases; unmatched bases: 5. The germline gives CDR1 SEHNR, CDR2 FQNEAQ (reference sequence). The CDR3 has 18 amino acids. Of note for this clone: Its target is not known.

The protocol was immunoSEQ multiplex PCR, while the TCRdb copy is restricted to in-frame clones and leaves out a portion. Among roughly 2,000 clones, around 75% were seen once, and the ten largest hold around 15%. J is TRBJ2-6 and V is TRBV7-9; 11 bases are shared with TRBD1. The TCR was taken from an adult with Crohn's disease. Material: ileal tissue. This CDR3 is CASSSRTGGYSGANVLTF. As DNA, the CDR3 is TGTGCCAGCAGCTCACGGACAGGGGGCTACTCTGGGGCCAACGTCCTGACTTTC.